The 21 T cell receptor beta chains below come from one sample, sequenced in a study of cytomegalovirus exposure and HLA in healthy donors. The PCR was carried out with 60 Vbeta primers and 13 Jbeta primers. Produced via immunoSEQ multiplex PCR; TCRdb's table is partial and in-frame only. The sample carries over 90,000 clones, 60% to 70% recorded once. The sample consisted of PBMCs. These receptors all come from a woman aged 45-59 years in good health and CMV-seronegative.

The chain is built from TRBV27 and TRBJ2-7; 10 bases agree with TRBD1. V lost 6 bases to trimming and J lost 1 base; unmatched junction nucleotides: 3. The CDR3 is 14 amino acids. In germline, CDR1 is MNHEY, CDR2 SMNVEV (reference sequence). CDR3 in DNA: TGTGCCAGCAGATGGACAGGGGGATCCTACGAGCAGTACTTC. It is translated as CASRWTGGSYEQYF.

V gene TRBV19 combines with J gene TRBJ1-2; D is possibly TRBD1 (5 bases). The CDR3 runs 13 residues. V was clipped by 2 bases and J by 8 bases, with 12 bases between them. CDR1 LNHDA and CDR2 SQIVND come from the germline V gene (reference sequence). CDR3 in DNA: TGTGCCAGTAGTATAAAGGGGCTAGGGGGCTACACCTTC. This codes for CASSIKGLGGYTF.

The chain employs TRBV28 and TRBJ1-2; D perhaps matches TRBD1 (5 bases). CDR3 length: 13 residues. Looked up from germline, CDR1 is MDHEN and CDR2 is SYDVKM. V was clipped by 6 bases and J by 3 bases, with 11 bases between them. The CDR3 protein is CASSPTQDYGYTF. The DNA for the CDR3 is TGTGCCAGCAGCCCTACACAGGACTATGGCTACACCTTC.

The J gene is TRBJ1-4, the V gene TRBV19, with D possibly matching TRBD1 (6 bases). The CDR3 is 15 residues long. Germline V gives CDR1 LNHDA, CDR2 SQIVND (reference sequence). V lost 4 bases and J lost 4, with 13 bases in between. The CDR3 spells CASSSGGVGNEKLFF. The CDR3 DNA reads TGTGCCAGTAGTAGTGGGGGCGTTGGTAATGAAAAACTGTTTTTT.

This chain links TRBV11-3 with TRBJ2-2; 10 bases are a match to TRBD1. V shed 9 bases, J shed 6 bases, and the junction held 7 bases outside the gene matches. CDR1 and CDR2 from the germline V gene are SGHNT and YENEEA. CDR3 length: 14 residues. In DNA, the CDR3 is TGTGCCAGTGGGGGACAGGGGAGTTCCGGGGAGCTGTTTTTT. Amino acid sequence: CASGGQGSSGELFF.

The rearrangement links TRBV7-2 to TRBJ2-7, with D possibly matching TRBD1 (6 bases). The CDR3 totals 14 residues. In germline, CDR1 is SGHTA, CDR2 FQGNSA. The germline V and J ends were trimmed by 1 base and 2 bases, with 9 bases remaining between them. The DNA of the CDR3 is TGTGCCAGCAGCTTAGGGGGGCTCACCTACGAGCAGTACTTC. It codes for CASSLGGLTYEQYF.

V and J are TRBV13 and TRBJ2-7, with TRBD2 matching over 7 bases. The trim removed 7 bases at V and 2 bases at J, leaving 8 bases unmatched. This CDR3 region has 14 residues. Germline V gives CDR1 PRHDT, CDR2 FYEKMQ (reference sequence). CDR3 in amino acids: CASNIRGGAYEQYF. The CDR3 DNA follows: TGTGCCAGCAACATAAGGGGAGGGGCCTACGAGCAGTACTTC.

This CDR3 is CAIRGSGTTYEQYF. DNA for the CDR3: TGTGCCATCAGGGGTAGCGGGACCACCTACGAGCAGTACTTC. The chain uses TRBV10-3 and TRBJ2-7, with 8 bases lining up with TRBD2. This CDR3 is built from 14 residues. The germline V gene encodes CDR1 ENHRY and CDR2 SYGVKD. V lost 6 bases to trimming and J lost 2 bases; unmatched junction nucleotides: 6.

This clone was counted a few times. The genes are TRBV10-1 and TRBJ2-5; unclear D gene. The V gene lost 5 bases and the J gene lost 1 base, with 11 bases spanning the gap. Per the germline V gene, CDR1 is WNHNN and CDR2 is SYGVQD (reference sequence). There are 14 residues in the CDR3. The CDR3 here is CASSFDTIQETQYF. The DNA for the CDR3 is TGCGCCAGCAGTTTCGACACAATCCAAGAGACCCAGTACTTC.

This clone was picked up a small number of times. The rearrangement links TRBV27 to TRBJ1-6; tentative D call: TRBD1 (6 bases). This CDR3 is 13 amino acids long. Germline CDR1 and CDR2: MNHEY and SMNVEV (reference sequence). Trimming removed 6 bases from V and 7 bases from J, with 10 bases in between. CDR3 protein: CASSRQDNSPLHF. Here the CDR3 DNA reads TGTGCCAGCAGCAGACAGGACAATTCACCCCTCCACTTT.

The chain has TRBV29-1 and TRBJ2-2; TRBD2 aligns across 12 bases. Germline CDR1 and CDR2: SQVTM and ANQGSEA. The CDR3 covers 17 residues. V gave up 7 bases and J gave up 3 bases; unmatched junction bases: 12. The CDR3 coding sequence is TGCAGCGGGGCGCAAGGACTAGCGGGGTCCTACACCGGGGAGCTGTTTTTT. Translation gives CSGAQGLAGSYTGELFF.

The V and J genes are TRBV10-3 and TRBJ1-2, with TRBD1 as a possible D gene (6 bases). This CDR3 is built from 15 residues. Deletions cut 2 bases from V and 4 bases from J, with 14 bases between. Germline CDR1 ENHRY, CDR2 SYGVKD. Written as DNA, the CDR3 is TGTGCCATCAGTGAGGATGGGGAGGGGGTCTATGGCTACACCTTC. Its protein product is CAISEDGEGVYGYTF.

Regarding this clone: This specimen includes other DNA sequences encoding the same CDR3. The rearrangement links TRBV10-3 to TRBJ2-3, with 13 bases fitting TRBD2. The CDR3 consists of 18 residues. The J segment lost 3 bases and the V segment lost 5 bases, leaving 11 bases of the junction unmatched. The V gene's germline CDR1 is ENHRY and CDR2 SYGVKD. Here the CDR3 reads CAISKGLAGARGTDTQYF. The CDR3 DNA sequence: TGTGCCATCAGTAAAGGACTAGCGGGGGCGAGAGGAACAGATACGCAGTATTTT.

The CDR3 is CASSARRGGNEKLFF. CDR3 nucleotide sequence: TGTGCCAGTAGTGCCCGACGAGGGGGCAATGAAAAACTGTTTTTT. The gene calls are TRBV19 and TRBJ1-4, with 7 bases identical to TRBD1. Germline V gene lookup returns CDR1 LNHDA and CDR2 SQIVND (reference sequence). The V segment lost 5 bases and the J segment 5 bases; nucleotides outside the gene matches: 8. The CDR3 runs to 15 residues.

The chain carries TRBV9 and TRBJ2-5, with a weak D call TRBD1 (6 bases). Germline lookup yields CDR1 SGDLS and CDR2 YYNGEE. The V end lost 3 bases, the J end lost 3 bases, and 12 bases lay between the germline ends. The CDR3 contains 14 residues. Here the CDR3 reads CASSEGHHEETQYF. As DNA, the CDR3 is TGTGCCAGCAGCGAGGGACACCACGAAGAGACCCAGTACTTC.

The V gene is TRBV18, the J gene TRBJ2-6; weak D call: TRBD2 (5 bases). Trimming took off 10 bases at V and 0 bases at J, with 13 bases between the two ends. Looked up from germline, CDR1 is KGHSH and CDR2 is LQKENI. The CDR3 consists of 15 residues. The CDR3 DNA follows: TGTGCCACTGGCCGTGGGAGCTCTGGGGCCAACGTCCTGACTTTC. It yields the protein CATGRGSSGANVLTF.

This clone was seen only once. This same CDR3 is encoded by further DNA sequences in the sample. V gene TRBV2 combines with J gene TRBJ2-2, with 7 nucleotides matching TRBD1. Germline CDR1 SNHLY, CDR2 FYNNEI. Unmatched junction bases numbered 9, after V lost 7 bases and J lost 4 bases. This CDR3 comprises 15 residues. In DNA, the CDR3 is TGTGCCAGCACCAAACGGGACAGCCTCACCGGGGAGCTGTTTTTT. It is translated as CASTKRDSLTGELFF.

This clone has a handful of counts. This rearrangement joins TRBV28 to TRBJ2-5, with TRBD1 as a possible D gene (5 bases). Trimming shortened V by 6 bases and J by 5 bases, and 13 bases separated the two germline ends. The germline V gene encodes CDR1 MDHEN and CDR2 SYDVKM. The CDR3 totals 13 residues. CDR3 loop: CASRRQLPETQYF. In DNA, the CDR3 is TGTGCCAGCAGGAGACAGCTCCCTGAGACCCAGTACTTC.

The V gene is TRBV27, the J gene TRBJ1-1; TRBD1 might be the D (6 bases). Deletions cut 9 bases from V and 1 base from J, with 15 bases between. CDR3 size: 14 residues. Germline V gene lookup returns CDR1 MNHEY and CDR2 SMNVEV (reference sequence). The CDR3 region has the DNA TGTGCCAGTGGTTTGGACAGAAAGAACACTGAAGCTTTCTTT. As protein: CASGLDRKNTEAFF.

The rearrangement joins TRBV2 to TRBJ1-3; the match to TRBD1 covers 7 bases. The CDR3 runs to 16 residues. J gave up 2 bases and V 3 bases, and 7 bases lay outside the gene matches. The germline V gene has CDR1 SNHLY and CDR2 FYNNEI. CDR3 sequence: CASSDRGRGTGNTIYF. DNA for the CDR3: TGTGCCAGCAGTGATAGGGGCAGGGGGACTGGAAACACCATATATTTT.

The V gene is TRBV5-4, the J gene TRBJ2-5, with a tentative D call TRBD2 (6 bases). This CDR3 has 14 residues. V shed 2 bases and J shed 5 bases, with 13 bases lying between them. The germline V gene has CDR1 SGHNT and CDR2 YYREEE (reference sequence). As DNA, the CDR3 is TGTGCCAGCAGCTTCTGGGCTAGCGCTGAGACCCAGTACTTC. Protein sequence: CASSFWASAETQYF. The entire variable domain, with the rest obtained from reference TRBV5-4 and TRBJ2-5, is as follows: ETGVTQSPTHLIKTRGQQVTLRCSSQSGHNTVSWYQQALGQGPQFIFQYYREEENGRGNFPPRFSGLQFPNYSSELNVNALELDDSALYLCASSFWASAETQYFGPGTRLLVL.